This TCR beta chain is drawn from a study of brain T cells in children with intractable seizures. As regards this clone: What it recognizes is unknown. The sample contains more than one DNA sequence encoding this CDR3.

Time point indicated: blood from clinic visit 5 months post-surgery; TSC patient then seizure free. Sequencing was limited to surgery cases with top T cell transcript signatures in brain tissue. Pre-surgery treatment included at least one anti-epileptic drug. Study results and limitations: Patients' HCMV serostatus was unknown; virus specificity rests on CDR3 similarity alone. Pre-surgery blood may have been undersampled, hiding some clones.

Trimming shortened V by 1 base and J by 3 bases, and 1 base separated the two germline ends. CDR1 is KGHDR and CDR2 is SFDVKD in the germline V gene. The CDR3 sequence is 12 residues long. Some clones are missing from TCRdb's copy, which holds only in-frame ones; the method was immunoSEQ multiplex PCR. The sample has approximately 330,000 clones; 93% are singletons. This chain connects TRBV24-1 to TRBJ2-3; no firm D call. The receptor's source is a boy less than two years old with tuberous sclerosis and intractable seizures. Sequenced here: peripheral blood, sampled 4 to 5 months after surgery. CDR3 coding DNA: TGTGCCACCAGTGATTTTACAGATACGCAGTATTTT. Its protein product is CATSDFTDTQYF.